Listed below are T cell receptor beta chains from one sample, sequenced in a study of blood T cell repertoires in COVID-19. Profiled with immunoSEQ multiplex PCR; TCRdb holds only in-frame clones, not every one. The repertoire holds around 300,000 clones, around 89% seen once, with 3% to 4% in the top ten. The source material was peripheral blood. The origin of the receptors is a middle-aged woman with acute or convalescent COVID-19. Both conserved end residues are part of each CDR3. Fields, in order: J gene, V gene, clone size, CDR3 protein. Only part of the rows carry a size: once, few, many, or a class if the clone is expanded.

TRBJ1-2	TRBV5-4	.	CASSSPREGYGYTF
TRBJ2-1	TRBV29-1	.	CSVGQDRGWSYNEQFF
TRBJ1-1	TRBV12-5	.	CASGWSGQGDGTEAFF
TRBJ1-6	TRBV6-6	.	CASSSGGDIQSSPLHF
TRBJ1-6	TRBV5-6	.	CASSLASESSYNSPLHF
TRBJ2-1	TRBV5-4	.	CASSGLGDNEQFF
TRBJ1-1	TRBV10-1	.	CASSARGGYTEAFF
TRBJ2-3	TRBV6-5	once	CASRSSRGDTQYF
TRBJ1-5	TRBV7-8	.	CASSLEEGAAQPQHF
TRBJ1-2	TRBV21-1	.	CASSKVERQGKRSYTF
TRBJ1-2	TRBV19	.	CASSIDAMMLANYGYTF
TRBJ2-2	TRBV5-1	once	CASSLVSGVNTGELFF
TRBJ1-1	TRBV25-1	.	CASSEKGLGREAFF
TRBJ1-2	TRBV5-1	.	CASYGTGNYGYTF
TRBJ1-1	TRBV13	.	CASSLAGGSTEAFF
TRBJ1-3	TRBV18	.	CASSPIQTGMGNTIYF
TRBJ2-3	TRBV6-5	.	CASGSGQGGSDTQYF
TRBJ1-2	TRBV25-1	.	CASSEDRNYGYTF
TRBJ2-3	TRBV18	.	CASSPLSGQVSTDTQYF
TRBJ2-5	TRBV24-1	.	CATSDRSRPETQYF
TRBJ1-5	TRBV18	.	CASSPDRGLSNQPQHF
TRBJ2-2	TRBV6-6	.	CASRERGRTGELFF
TRBJ2-2	TRBV5-1	.	CASSQQQGIGAGELFF
TRBJ1-1	TRBV11-2	.	CASSRDREAEAFF
TRBJ1-5	TRBV27	.	CASSSGGLGPQHF
TRBJ1-2	TRBV4-1	once	CASSQTQGPYGYTF
TRBJ1-1	TRBV6-5	.	CASSNFAGETEAFF
TRBJ1-5	TRBV19	once	CASNVQGGNQPQHF
TRBJ2-1	TRBV11-3	.	CASSPNTSGVWNEQFF
TRBJ1-3	TRBV30	.	CAWGGTGYRNTIYF
TRBJ1-1	TRBV27	.	CASSLGGYNTEAFF
TRBJ1-1	TRBV23-1	.	CASSPSRVNTEAFF
TRBJ1-2	TRBV5-6	.	CASSLGQGGYGYTF
TRBJ1-5	TRBV6-5	.	CASRDRVGSNQPQHF
TRBJ2-1	TRBV5-1	.	CASSLEGGQNNEQFF
TRBJ1-4	TRBV10-1	.	CASSDPELGNGSNEKLFF
TRBJ1-4	TRBV12-5	.	CASGLTQGPNEKLFF
TRBJ1-1	TRBV6-4	.	CASSDSQRGTEAFF
TRBJ2-3	TRBV6-5	.	CASSYSPSGVADTQYF
TRBJ2-2	TRBV10-1	.	CASRTGTGNTGELFF
TRBJ2-3	TRBV6-4	few	CASSVSSPPDTQYF
TRBJ2-1	TRBV9	.	CASSVAGGVYNEQFF
TRBJ2-3	TRBV2	.	CASSALASTDTQYF
TRBJ1-5	TRBV19	.	CASSGTVNQPQHF
TRBJ1-1	TRBV5-1	.	CASSPGTVGTEAFF
TRBJ2-3	TRBV3-1/TRBV3-2	.	CASSPRLAYTDTQYF
TRBJ2-1	TRBV30	.	CAWSSPGRGATEEFF
TRBJ2-2	TRBV5-5	.	CASSLKTSGGAVAGELFF
TRBJ1-4	TRBV19	.	CASSARTNEKLFF
TRBJ1-1	TRBV10-3	.	CAISESRGGEDTEAFF
TRBJ1-2	TRBV3-1/TRBV3-2	.	CASSPGTGLDGYTF